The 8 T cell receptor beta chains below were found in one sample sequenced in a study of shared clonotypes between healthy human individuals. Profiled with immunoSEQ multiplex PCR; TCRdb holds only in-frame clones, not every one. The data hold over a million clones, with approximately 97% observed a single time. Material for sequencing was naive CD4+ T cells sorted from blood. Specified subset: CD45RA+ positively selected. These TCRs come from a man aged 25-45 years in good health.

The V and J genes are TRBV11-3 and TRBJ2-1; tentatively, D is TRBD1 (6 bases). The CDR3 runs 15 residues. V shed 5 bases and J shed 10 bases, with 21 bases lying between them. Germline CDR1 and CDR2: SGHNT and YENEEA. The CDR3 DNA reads TGTGCCAGCAGCCCCGGGACCCATGGAAGGGGGGAGCAGTTCTTC. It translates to CASSPGTHGRGEQFF.

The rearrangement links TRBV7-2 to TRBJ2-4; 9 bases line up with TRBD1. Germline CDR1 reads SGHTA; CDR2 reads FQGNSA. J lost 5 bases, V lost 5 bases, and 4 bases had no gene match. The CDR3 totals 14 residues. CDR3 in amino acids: CASSHRDRENIQYF. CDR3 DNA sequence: TGTGCCAGCAGCCACCGGGACAGGGAAAACATTCAGTACTTC.

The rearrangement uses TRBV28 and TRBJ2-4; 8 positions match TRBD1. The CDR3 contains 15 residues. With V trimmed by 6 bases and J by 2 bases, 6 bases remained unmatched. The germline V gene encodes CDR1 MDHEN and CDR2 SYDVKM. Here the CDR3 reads CASSGRGLTKNIQYF. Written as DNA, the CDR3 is TGTGCCAGCAGCGGCAGGGGGCTAACCAAAAACATTCAGTACTTC.

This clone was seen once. CDR3 sequence (DNA): TGCGCCAGCAGTACGGGCGGGAGACCCTACAATGAGCAGTTCTTC. Translated: CASSTGGRPYNEQFF. The chain couples TRBV5-1 to TRBJ2-1, with TRBD2 identical over 7 bases. J lost 2 bases, V lost 5 bases, and 7 bases had no gene match. The CDR3 is 15 residues long. CDR1 SGHRS and CDR2 YFSETQ come from the germline V gene. Variable domain in full (rest from reference TRBV5-1 and TRBJ2-1): KAGVTQTPRYLIKTRGQQVTLSCSPISGHRSVSWYQQTPGQGLQFLFEYFSETQRNKGNFPGRFSGRQFSNSRSEMNVSTLELGDSALYLCASSTGGRPYNEQFFGPGTRLTVL.

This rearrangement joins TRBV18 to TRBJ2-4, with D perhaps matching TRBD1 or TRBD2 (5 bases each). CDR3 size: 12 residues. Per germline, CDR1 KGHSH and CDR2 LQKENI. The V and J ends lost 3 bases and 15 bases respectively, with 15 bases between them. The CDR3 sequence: CASSPGGQGAYF. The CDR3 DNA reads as TGTGCCAGCTCACCCGGCGGGCAGGGAGCGTACTTC.

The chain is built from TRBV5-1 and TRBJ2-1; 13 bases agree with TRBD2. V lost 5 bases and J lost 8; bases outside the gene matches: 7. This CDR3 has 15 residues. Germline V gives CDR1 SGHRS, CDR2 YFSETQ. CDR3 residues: CASRPTSGRAYEQFF. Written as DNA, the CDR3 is TGCGCCAGCAGACCCACTAGCGGGAGGGCGTATGAGCAGTTCTTC.

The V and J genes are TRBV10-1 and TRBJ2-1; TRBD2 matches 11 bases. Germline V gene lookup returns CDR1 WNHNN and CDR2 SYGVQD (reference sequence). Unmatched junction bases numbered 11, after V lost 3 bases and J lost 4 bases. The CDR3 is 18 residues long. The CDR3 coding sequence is TGCGCCAGCAGTGACTGGACTAGCGGGCCGTCTTATTACAATGAGCAGTTCTTC. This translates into CASSDWTSGPSYYNEQFF.

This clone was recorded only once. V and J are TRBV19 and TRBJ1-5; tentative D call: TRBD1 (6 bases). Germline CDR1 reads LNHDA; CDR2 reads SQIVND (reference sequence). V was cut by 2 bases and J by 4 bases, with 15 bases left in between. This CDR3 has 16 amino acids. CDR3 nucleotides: TGTGCCAGTAGTATACGGTCCGGACAGATTAATCAGCCCCAGCATTTT. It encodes CASSIRSGQINQPQHF. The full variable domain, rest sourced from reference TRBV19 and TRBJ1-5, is DGGITQSPKYLFRKEGQNVTLSCEQNLNHDAMYWYRQDPGQGLRLIYYSQIVNDFQKGDIAEGYSVSREKKESFPLTVTSAQKNPTAFYLCASSIRSGQINQPQHFGDGTRLSIL.